This T cell receptor beta chain was obtained from a study of T cells in Graves' hyperthyroidism and ophthalmopathy. Overall study results and limits: Most clonotypes that expanded in the thyroid above 0.001 also showed up in blood. By a 13 V-J model, ophthalmopathy was set apart from stable hyperthyroidism.

There are many counts of this clonotype. The antigen remains unidentified. The diagnoses drew upon clinical symptoms, serum thyroxine and TRAb, thyroid ultrasound and orbital computed tomography. The J segment lost 4 bases and the V segment lost 2 bases, leaving 4 bases of the junction unmatched. CDR3 length: 15 amino acids. Germline-derived CDR1 and CDR2 are DFQATT and SNEGSKA (reference sequence). Amplification yielded TCR beta CDR3 regions, with RNA transcripts as the source. The TCR CDR3 first-round RT-PCR relied on the HTBI primer set. From the multiplex PCR reads, TCRdb called clonotypes with MiXCR, one entry per CDR3 protein. This table holds about 500,000 distinct CDR3 sequences, approximately 17% found once.

The chain recombines TRBV20-1 with TRBJ2-7, with 14 bases lining up with TRBD2. The receptor was isolated from a woman aged 18-29 years with Graves' ophthalmopathy. Sequencing used blood. The CDR3 sequence is CSARKGLAGVYEQYF. In DNA, the CDR3 is TGCAGTGCTAGAAAGGGACTAGCGGGAGTATACGAGCAGTACTTC.